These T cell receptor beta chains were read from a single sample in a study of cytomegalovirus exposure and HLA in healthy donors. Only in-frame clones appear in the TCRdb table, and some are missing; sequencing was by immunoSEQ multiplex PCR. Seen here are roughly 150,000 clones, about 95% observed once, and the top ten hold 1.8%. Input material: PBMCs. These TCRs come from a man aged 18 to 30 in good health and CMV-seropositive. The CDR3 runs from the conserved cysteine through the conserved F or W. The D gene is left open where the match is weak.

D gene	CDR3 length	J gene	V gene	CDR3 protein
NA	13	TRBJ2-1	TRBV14	CASSHPGYDEQFF
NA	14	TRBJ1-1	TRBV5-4	CASSREGRATEAFF
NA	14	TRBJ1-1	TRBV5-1	CASSPDRMNTEAFF
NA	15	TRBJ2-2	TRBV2	CASSEEGRGTGELFF
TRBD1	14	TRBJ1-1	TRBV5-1	CASNGRGTATEAFF
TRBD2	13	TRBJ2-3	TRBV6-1	CASSEARLAGQYF
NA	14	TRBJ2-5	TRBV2	CASSEISHGETQYF
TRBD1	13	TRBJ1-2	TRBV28	CASSLQGDYGYTF
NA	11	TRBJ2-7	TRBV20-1	CSALLNYEQYF
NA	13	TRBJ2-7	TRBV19	CASSGVLSYEQYF
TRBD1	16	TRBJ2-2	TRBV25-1	CASSSQGALNTGELFF
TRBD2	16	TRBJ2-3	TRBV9	CASSPPRTSGRDTQYF
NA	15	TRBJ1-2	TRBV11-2	CASSLMEGLNYGYTF
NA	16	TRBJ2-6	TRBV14	CASSRVRDSGANVLTF
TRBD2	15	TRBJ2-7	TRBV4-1	CASSQVTSEPYEQYF
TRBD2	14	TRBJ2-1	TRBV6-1	CASSEREIGNEQFF
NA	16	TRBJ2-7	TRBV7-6	CASSLGPAGSNYEQYF
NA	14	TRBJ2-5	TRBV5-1	CASSFGGHQETQYF
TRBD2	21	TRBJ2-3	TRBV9	CASSVSTPLYQSGRATDTQYF
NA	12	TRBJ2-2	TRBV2	CASTRTTGELFF
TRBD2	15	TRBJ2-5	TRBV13	CASSFGREGQETQYF
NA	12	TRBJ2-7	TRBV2	CASSLSGYEQYF
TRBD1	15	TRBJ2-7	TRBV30	CAWRETGGHPYEQYF
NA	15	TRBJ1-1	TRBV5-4	CASSSKKGSNTEAFF
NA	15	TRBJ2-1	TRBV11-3	CASSPGGDRENEQFF
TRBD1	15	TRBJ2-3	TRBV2	CASSEMGTDTDTQYF
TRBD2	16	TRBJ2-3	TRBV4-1	CASSQGTSGNTDTQYF
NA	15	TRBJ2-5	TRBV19	CASHPGTSPGGTQYF
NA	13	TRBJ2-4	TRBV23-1	CAYPGRAKNIQYF
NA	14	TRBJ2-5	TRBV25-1	CASSEFSEQETQYF
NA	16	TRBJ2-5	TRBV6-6	CASSYTNILEGETQYF
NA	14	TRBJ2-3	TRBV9	CASSVNKAADTQYF
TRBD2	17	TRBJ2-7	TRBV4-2	CASSTAKSSGLTYEQYF
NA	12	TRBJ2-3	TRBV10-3	CAISNEGDTQYF
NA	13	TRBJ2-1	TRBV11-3	CASSLDSQNEQFF
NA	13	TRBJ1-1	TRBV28	CASSFLDHYEAFF
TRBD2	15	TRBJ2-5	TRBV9	CASSVDSGRGETQYF
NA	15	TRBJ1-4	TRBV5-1	CASSSEGDGGEKLFF
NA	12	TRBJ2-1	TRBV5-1	CASSDKQFEQFF
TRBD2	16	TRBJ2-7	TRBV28	CASSSPGTSGSDEQYF